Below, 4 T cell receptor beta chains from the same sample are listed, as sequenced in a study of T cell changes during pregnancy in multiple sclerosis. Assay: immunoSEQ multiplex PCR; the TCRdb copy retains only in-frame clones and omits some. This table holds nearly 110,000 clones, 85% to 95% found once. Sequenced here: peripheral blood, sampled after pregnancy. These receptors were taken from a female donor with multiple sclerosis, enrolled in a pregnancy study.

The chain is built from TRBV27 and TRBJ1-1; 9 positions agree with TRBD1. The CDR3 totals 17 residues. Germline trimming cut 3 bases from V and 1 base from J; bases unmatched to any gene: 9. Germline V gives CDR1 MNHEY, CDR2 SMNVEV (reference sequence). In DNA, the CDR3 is TGTGCCAGCAGTTTGAACAGGGGGCGCGAGGAGAACACTGAAGCTTTCTTT. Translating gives CASSLNRGREENTEAFF.

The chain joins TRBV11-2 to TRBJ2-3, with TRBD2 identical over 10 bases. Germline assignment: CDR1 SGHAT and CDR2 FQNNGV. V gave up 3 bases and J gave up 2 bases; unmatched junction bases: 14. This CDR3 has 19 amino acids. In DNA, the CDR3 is TGTGCCAGCAGCTTCCCCCATGGCCAGACTAGCGGGTACACAGATACGCAGTATTTT. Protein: CASSFPHGQTSGYTDTQYF.

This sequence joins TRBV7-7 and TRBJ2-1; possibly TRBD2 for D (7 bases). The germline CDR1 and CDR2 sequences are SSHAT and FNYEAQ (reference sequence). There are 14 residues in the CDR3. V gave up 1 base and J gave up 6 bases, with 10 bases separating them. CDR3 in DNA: TGTGCCAGCAGCTTAGACGGGGGGCTCAATGAGCAGTTCTTC. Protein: CASSLDGGLNEQFF. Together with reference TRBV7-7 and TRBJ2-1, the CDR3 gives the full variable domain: GAGVSQSPRYKVTKRGQDVTLRCDPISSHATLYWYQQALGQGPEFLTYFNYEAQPDKSGLPSDRFSAERPEGSISTLTIQRTEQRDSAMYRCASSLDGGLNEQFFGPGTRLTVL.

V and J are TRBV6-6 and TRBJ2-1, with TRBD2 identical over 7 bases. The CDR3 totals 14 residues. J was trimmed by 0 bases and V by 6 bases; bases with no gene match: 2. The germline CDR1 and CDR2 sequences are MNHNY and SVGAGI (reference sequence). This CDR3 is CASSGRRSYNEQFF. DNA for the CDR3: TGTGCCAGCAGCGGGAGGCGCTCCTACAATGAGCAGTTCTTC.